This TCR beta chain comes out of a study of metastatic and nonmetastatic thyroid tumors. TCRdb reprocessed the PCR reads using MiXCR. The sample lists 15,000 to 20,000 clones; roughly 21% were seen once. Treatment of any kind had been given to no patient before thyroid surgery. The CDR3 contains 18 residues. The V gene end was trimmed by 2 bases and the J gene end by 4 bases; junction bases not matched to a gene: 10. Germline CDR1 MDHEN, CDR2 SYDVKM. The TCR comes from a female donor with papillary thyroid cancer or a benign thyroid nodule (not recorded which). Some clones in this sample may be carry-over from other donors' samples. Sequenced material: adjacent normal tissue. The chain has TRBV28 and TRBJ2-1; 11 bases line up with TRBD2. The CDR3 DNA follows: TGTGCCAGCAGTTTAGCGGGTAGCGGGAGGGCCAGGTACAATGAGCAGTTCTTC. Its translation: CASSLAGSGRARYNEQFF.